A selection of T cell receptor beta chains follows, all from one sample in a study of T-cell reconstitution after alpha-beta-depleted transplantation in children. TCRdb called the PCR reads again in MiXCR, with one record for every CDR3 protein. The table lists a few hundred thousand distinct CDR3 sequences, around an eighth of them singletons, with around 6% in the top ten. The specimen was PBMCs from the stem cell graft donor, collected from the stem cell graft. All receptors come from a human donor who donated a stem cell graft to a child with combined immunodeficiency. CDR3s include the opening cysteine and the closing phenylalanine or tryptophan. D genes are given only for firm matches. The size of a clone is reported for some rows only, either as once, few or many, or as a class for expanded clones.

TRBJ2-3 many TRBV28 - CASSLPDVVDTQYF TGTGCCAGCAGTTTACCGGACGTAGTAGATACGCAGTATTTT
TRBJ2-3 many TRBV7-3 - CASSLLNTDTQYF TGTGCCAGCAGCTTACTGAACACAGATACGCAGTATTTT
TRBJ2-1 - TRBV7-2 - CASSLAGGVGNEQFF TGTGCCAGCAGCTTAGCGGGGGGCGTTGGGAATGAGCAGTTCTTC
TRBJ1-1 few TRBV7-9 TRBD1 CASSPWGDRGAEAFF TGTGCCAGCAGCCCCTGGGGGGACAGGGGGGCTGAAGCTTTCTTT
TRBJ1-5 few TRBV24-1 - CATSEWGDVQRSSQPQHF TGTGCCACCAGTGAATGGGGTGATGTCCAGCGGTCGTCCCAGCCCCAGCATTTT
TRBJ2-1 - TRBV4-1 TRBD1 CASSQPKDRRLGNEQFF TGCGCCAGCAGCCAACCAAAGGACAGGCGATTAGGTAATGAGCAGTTCTTC
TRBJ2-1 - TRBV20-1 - CSASRTNSYNEQFF TGCAGTGCTAGTAGGACTAACTCCTACAATGAGCAGTTCTTC
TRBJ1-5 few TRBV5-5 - CASSLDTTDYSNQPQHF TGTGCCAGCAGCTTGGATACGACCGACTATAGCAATCAGCCCCAGCATTTT
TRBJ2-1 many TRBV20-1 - CSARDVLVTYNEQFF TGCAGTGCTAGAGATGTCCTCGTTACATACAATGAGCAGTTCTTC
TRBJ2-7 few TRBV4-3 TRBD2 CASSGLAGGTYEQYF TGCGCCAGCAGCGGATTAGCGGGAGGGACTTACGAGCAGTACTTC
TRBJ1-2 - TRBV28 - CASSPPRGEALYGYTF TGTGCCAGCAGTCCCCCTCGGGGGGAGGCCCTCTATGGCTACACCTTC
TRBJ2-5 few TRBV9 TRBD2 CASSPNVRAGVDETQYF TGTGCCAGCAGCCCAAACGTTAGGGCGGGAGTGGATGAGACCCAGTACTTC
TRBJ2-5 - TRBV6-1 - CASSEGYRETQYF TGTGCCAGCAGTGAAGGCTACCGAGAGACCCAGTACTTC
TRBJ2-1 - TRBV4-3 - CASSQIWGVGEQFF TGCGCCAGCAGCCAAATATGGGGGGTGGGTGAGCAGTTCTTC